A selection of T cell receptor beta chains follows, all from one sample in a study of identical twins. TCRdb reprocessed the 5' RACE reads via MiXCR and lists one record per CDR3 protein. The table has about 730,000 distinct CDR3 sequences, approximately 22% seen once. The same specimen was also included in a second study, on T cells expressing NK-cell markers.

The material sequenced was PBMCs. These receptors were obtained from a woman in her late teens or twenties in good health. Each CDR3 is given with its conserved first and last residue. Fields, in order: V gene, D gene, clone size, J gene, CDR3 DNA, CDR3 protein. A D gene is named only where the DNA matches it firmly. Only some rows state a clone size, as once, few, many or a class for expanded clones.

v_call: TRBV3-1; d_call: TRBD1; clone_size: few; j_call: TRBJ2-3; cdr3_nt: TGTGCCAGCAGCCCGGGACAGCTAAGCACAGATACGCAGTATTTT; cdr3_aa: CASSPGQLSTDTQYF
v_call: TRBV11-1; d_call: TRBD2; clone_size: .; j_call: TRBJ2-6; cdr3_nt: TGTGCCAGCAGCTTATCGGTTAGCGGGAACCCTGGGGCCAACGTCCTGACTTTC; cdr3_aa: CASSLSVSGNPGANVLTF
v_call: TRBV12-3/TRBV12-4; d_call: .; clone_size: many; j_call: TRBJ2-1; cdr3_nt: TGTGCCAGCAGTTTAGGACTAGGCATTAACGATGAGCAGTTCTTC; cdr3_aa: CASSLGLGINDEQFF
v_call: TRBV20-1; d_call: .; clone_size: .; j_call: TRBJ1-1; cdr3_nt: TGCAGTGCTAGAACCGCGGTAGGCGCTTTCTTT; cdr3_aa: CSARTAVGAFF
v_call: TRBV12-3/TRBV12-4; d_call: .; clone_size: few; j_call: TRBJ1-2; cdr3_nt: TGTGCCAGCAGTCCCCTACAGGGTAGCTATGGCTACACCTTC; cdr3_aa: CASSPLQGSYGYTF
v_call: TRBV20-1; d_call: .; clone_size: .; j_call: TRBJ2-7; cdr3_nt: TGCAGTGCTAGACCATGGACTGCCTCCTACGAGCAGTACTTC; cdr3_aa: CSARPWTASYEQYF
v_call: TRBV2; d_call: .; clone_size: few; j_call: TRBJ1-2; cdr3_nt: TGTGCCAACCTAGACAGTAACTATGGCTACACCTTC; cdr3_aa: CANLDSNYGYTF
v_call: TRBV20-1; d_call: .; clone_size: .; j_call: TRBJ2-1; cdr3_nt: TGCAGTGCTAGAAATCGTCAGGGGTTGGACTCCTACAATGAGCAGTTCTTC; cdr3_aa: CSARNRQGLDSYNEQFF
v_call: TRBV20-1; d_call: TRBD1; clone_size: few; j_call: TRBJ1-1; cdr3_nt: TGCAGTGCTAGAGGCTACAGGGGAACAACTGAAGCTTTCTTT; cdr3_aa: CSARGYRGTTEAFF
v_call: TRBV5-1; d_call: .; clone_size: many; j_call: TRBJ2-7; cdr3_nt: TGCGCCACCAGCAGGGGGGTTGCCGACGAGCAGTACTTC; cdr3_aa: CATSRGVADEQYF
v_call: TRBV11-2; d_call: .; clone_size: few; j_call: TRBJ1-1; cdr3_nt: TGTGCCAGCAGCTTAGTGACAGTGAACACTGAAGCTTTCTTT; cdr3_aa: CASSLVTVNTEAFF